This T cell receptor (beta chain) is drawn from a study of cytomegalovirus exposure and HLA in healthy donors (dated by TCRdb to 2016 to 2017). As for the study more broadly: An earlier analysis of 550 to 700 of the donors reported 250 to 300 Gb of sequence data and 117 million unique TCR beta sequences from 150 million to 200 million T cells. Besides the first cohort of around 670 subjects, a separate validation cohort made up of some 110 different subjects was used. Using immunosequencing, the study profiled T cell repertoires from approximately 700 subjects and related those repertoires to cytomegalovirus serostatus. Rather than drawing on any new phenotypic data, the later analysis identified candidate immune exposures from TCR beta sequences and the way those sequences occurred across donors. All discovery cohort repertoires had been generated on a single sequencing platform. Five DR-DQ haplotypes were treated as single units for association and clustering because of strong linkage in the cohort. An early release covering 550 to 650 HLA-typed donors comprised about 300 gigabases of sequencing data and 65 million to 100 million unique TCR sequences. A later analysis re-analyzed previously published TCR beta repertoires from 666 donors and added high-resolution HLA genotyping to study TCR occurrence patterns. On average, 235,054 unique TCR beta nucleotide sequences were sequenced per donor among more than 350 genotyped donors of the cohort, with roughly 18% of those sequences being non-productive. Typing coverage differed by locus: A, B, C, DRB1 and DQB1 were typed in roughly 629-630 donors, DQA1 in about 550, DPA1 in some 610, and DPB1 in about 450. Class I and class II HLA loci were covered by the typing at four-digit resolution. To predict cytomegalovirus infection status, the study brought together high-throughput TCR immunosequencing, statistical association of individual TCRs with disease status, and machine learning. A later genetic analysis took genome-wide SNP genotypes for 398 of the 666 donors and used that subset as a discovery cohort. The study aimed to test whether signatures of past pathogen exposure could be identified by cataloging public T cell receptors. In an earlier analysis of 587 of the donors, high-throughput TCR beta sequencing was used to judge whether each TCR beta V gene segment behaved as functional or pseudogenic. The genetic ancestry cluster associated with self-reported Caucasian donors included about 81% of the roughly 410 genotyped donors. Alongside the repertoire data, information on donor age, sex, ethnicity and CMV serostatus was compiled.

Reading from cysteine to phenylalanine, the CDR3 counts 14 amino acids. The sequence is cut down to CDR3 DNA, 42 bases in frame from base 1. Trimming costs V 2 bases and J 3 bases, and their ends lie 10 bases apart. CDR1 SGHTA and CDR2 FQGNSA were looked up in the germline V gene. On the study overall, not on this receptor specifically: In both the original and validation cohorts, the classifier was reported to diagnose cytomegalovirus status with high specificity and sensitivity. Across donors, most TCR sequences were observed very rarely, whereas some public TCRs were present in many individuals. A further reported finding was that TCR beta sequences accurately predicted the HLA-A and HLA-B alleles for most subjects in the first cohort. Presence/absence analyses assumed roughly uniform sequencing depth across donors, an assumption that may not hold. An earlier analysis of approximately 590 of the donors showed that most TCR beta V segments appeared in productive rearrangements either about 87% or about 30% of the time, which broadly matched IMGT annotations. In a later analysis, over 15,000 TCR beta sequences were associated with specific HLA alleles at a false discovery rate of 0.05. The earlier analysis of around 600 of the donors excluded 15 to 20 rarely observed V segments, including chromosome 9 orphons, because counts were too low. It was suggested by the authors that the approach could potentially be generalized to other disease states and immunological phenotypes. Linkage disequilibrium might explain the correlated functional status among segregating V segments, but an unknown experimental factor could not be ruled out. In a later genetic analysis, fewer N-insertions in productive TCRs were reported among donors in an Asian-associated ancestry cluster than the 666-donor mean. The 87-base-pair reads could not distinguish some IMGT-functional V segments, including TRBV6-2 and TRBV6-3, so those segments were excluded. The sequencing pipeline was judged likely to have produced a cluster of highly shared sequence variants as a technical artifact. A later genetic analysis associated a missense DCLRE1C variant with V-gene and J-gene trimming of TCR beta chains, and an independent cohort replicated the association. In a later analysis, HLA-associated TCR beta chains showed more clonal expansion and lower generation probabilities than non-associated chains that were equally common. The cohort was sequenced for TCR beta chains only, and without alpha or paired-chain data the features that could be detected were limited. Assigning TCR associations to individual alleles was difficult when HLA alleles, especially DR and DQ, strongly co-occurred. In vitro tests confirmed that three of the cytomegalovirus-associated TCR beta chains recognize cytomegalovirus antigens. CMV serostatus was the only immune exposure information available for the cohort. A total of 150 or so TCR beta chains were listed by the study as associated with cytomegalovirus. A later analysis found that TCR association rates varied across HLA loci, with DRB1 alleles showing the most associated TCRs and HLA-C alleles the fewest. In a later analysis, several top co-occurrence clusters were reported to appear linked to parvovirus B19, influenza, CMV and Epstein-Barr virus. In a later analysis, most CMV-associated TCR beta chains were found to appear HLA-restricted, with HLA associations seemingly driven largely by CMV exposure. Because HLA typing was missing for some donors at each locus, association tests included only the typed subset.

As regards this clone: Its target antigen remains unknown. No clone much larger than this one lies a single base away; base qualities are absent.

The library was obtained by the immunoSEQ multiplex PCR assay. For the multiplex PCR, a mixture combining 60 forward primers for TCR Vbeta segments and 13 reverse primers for TCR Jbeta segments was used. The CDR3 region of rearranged TCR beta genes was amplified from genomic DNA by a multiplex PCR assay. The Illumina HiSeq System was used to sequence the amplified TCR beta libraries as 87-base-pair reads. The study's own analysis went as follows. Across the 640 or so repertoires, a later analysis counted approximately 83 million unique TCR beta chains, approximately 12 million of which were shared by at least two donors. Raw reads were error-corrected and collapsed into unique sequences with a nearest-neighbor algorithm that merged closely related sequences to remove PCR and sequencing errors. To assign V, D and J gene segments, CDR3 sequences were aligned to IMGT reference sequences. For a sequence to be retained, a match of at least six nucleotides to both a V gene segment and a J gene segment was required. A rearrangement counted as productive if the CDR3 had no stop codons and remained in frame with V and J, and every other rearrangement counted as non-productive. Following IMGT convention, CDR3 was defined as the stretch from the second conserved V-encoded cysteine up to the conserved J-encoded phenylalanine. The earlier analysis of about 620 of the donors excluded sequences that lacked an unambiguous match to a single V gene segment. An earlier analysis of a few hundred of the donors classified V segments as functional when productive rearrangements were above 56.7% and as segregating when the standard deviation between donors was above 5%. A statistical classification framework was built to diagnose cytomegalovirus status from the catalog of TCR beta chain sequences. V and J gene assignment, in a later analysis, came from comparing TCR nucleotide sequences with IMGT/GENE-DB human TR gene sequences. Using the TCRdist pipeline, a later analysis assigned CDR3 sequences along with most-parsimonious VDJ recombination scenarios. In a later analysis, each TCR beta chain was defined by its CDR3 amino acid sequence together with its V-gene family, and reads without a unique V-gene family were excluded. As a way to deal with suspected cross-contamination and a sequencing artifact, a later analysis dropped roughly 620 nucleotide sequences that were highly shared and had low generation probability. For each public chain, a later analysis derived a clonal expansion index from normalized ranks of inferred template counts within each repertoire. In a later analysis, generation probabilities were computed with a VDJ recombination model fitted to out-of-frame rearrangements, and the resulting probabilities were checked against IGoR. Hypergeometric tests were used in a later analysis to score TCR-TCR, TCR-HLA and TCR-CMV co-occurrence, with a repertoire-size bias correction applied to the TCR pairs. In a later analysis, false discovery rates were estimated by permuting HLA or CMV assignments 20 times. In a later analysis, co-occurring TCRs were grouped with DBSCAN, and TCRdist sequence similarity was added when clustering was performed within HLA-allele-positive subsets. Repertoires with fewer than 30,000 or more than 120,000 public chains were left out of co-occurrence clustering, as were five repertoires with anomalous nucleotide sharing. TCRdb took this table from immuneACCESS and kept in-frame rearrangements with V and J called. Such tables lack part of the clones; where checked against another copy, unresolved V genes explain under half of the gap, and the rest is unexplained. V, J and clone size are those of that table, while D and trimming were read from the DNA. For this sample there are some 160,000 clones; 81% appear just once. 1.3% of the sample goes to the ten largest clones.

The cohort comprised some 730 healthy bone marrow donors. All cohort members were sampled while nominally healthy, although unrecorded immune exposures were likely present. The donor tested CMV seropositive and was one of the 289 seropositive cohort members. A peripheral blood sample was collected from each donor, and TCR beta sequencing was performed on peripheral blood mononuclear cells. The Qiagen DNeasy Blood Extraction Kit was used to extract genomic DNA from the blood cell samples. The chain is assembled from TRBV7-2 and TRBJ2-5; the D gene is perhaps TRBD1, on 5 matching bases. Input material: PBMCs. The TCR was taken from a man between 50 and 59 years old in good health and CMV-seropositive. The nucleotides are TGTGCCAGCAGCTTACCTGCCAGGGAAGAGACCCAGTACTTC. This yields the protein CASSLPAREETQYF.